The rows below give T cell receptor beta chains drawn from one sample of a study of sequential checkpoint blockade in melanoma. Sequenced by immunoSEQ multiplex PCR; TCRdb stores in-frame clones only, minus some. In the table there are tens of thousands of clones, roughly 32% of which are singletons. The sample consisted of tumor tissue (inferred from file names), taken from a patient given nivolumab and ipilimumab in sequence. All receptors come from a human donor with melanoma. The conserved cysteine and the conserved F or W are not part of the CDR3 here. Part of the rows lack a size; the others show once, few, many or a class for expanded clones.

V gene	J gene	clone size	CDR3 length	CDR3 protein
TRBV11-3	TRBJ1-5	many	12	ASSITGADQPQH
TRBV6-8	TRBJ1-3	NA	12	ASRAGQVGNTIY
TRBV6-8	TRBJ1-1	few	10	ASSYSSTEAF
TRBV6-8	TRBJ1-1	few	11	ASSFQGSTEAF
TRBV11-3	TRBJ2-3	few	13	ASSPQSAYADTQY
TRBV10-2	TRBJ1-3	NA	11	ASSGDIGNTIY
TRBV28	TRBJ2-1	NA	14	ASSPHPGTGGNEQF
TRBV19	TRBJ1-5	NA	12	ATSKMYSNQPQH
TRBV6-8	TRBJ2-1	few	15	ASSYSRLSLAGGEQF
TRBV28	TRBJ2-2	few	17	ASSLTSSGGPQNTGELF
TRBV6-8	TRBJ2-7	NA	12	ASSYGTGAYEQY
TRBV6-8	TRBJ1-2	few	13	ASSMNGFGNYGYT
TRBV15	TRBJ2-1	NA	15	ATSRPQAWRTVNEQF
TRBV4-1	TRBJ2-5	NA	11	ASSQGLSETQY
TRBV18	TRBJ1-5	NA	15	ASSRWTGGVSNQPQH
TRBV19	TRBJ2-7	NA	13	ASSIIAGGPWEQY
TRBV6-8	TRBJ1-1	NA	10	ASSGTISEAF
TRBV11-3	TRBJ2-6	NA	16	ASSPRQVYTSGANVLT
TRBV6-8	TRBJ1-5	NA	10	ASKGGNQPQH
TRBV6-8	TRBJ2-1	NA	15	ASSFRWGREKGNEQF
TRBV6-8	TRBJ2-3	few	13	ASSYSRGASDTQY
TRBV11-3	TRBJ2-1	few	13	ASSFGGTDTGEQF
TRBV30	TRBJ1-6	few	12	AWHQGSYNSPLH
TRBV5-1	TRBJ1-4	NA	12	ASSGGDSDEKLF
TRBV19	TRBJ2-5	NA	12	ASSIKGNQETQY
TRBV11-3	TRBJ1-1	few	14	ASSPGDRFMNTEAF
TRBV11-3	TRBJ2-1	NA	14	ASSIGRNKGAGEQF
TRBV28	TRBJ2-1	few	11	ASSLRHRYEQF
TRBV28	TRBJ2-1	few	12	ASTPGQGLNEQF
TRBV11-3	TRBJ2-4	few	12	ASSRRGGKNIQY
TRBV18	TRBJ2-4	NA	11	ASSMGTLYIQY
TRBV19	TRBJ2-2	NA	13	ASTYQTGGSGELF
TRBV11-3	TRBJ2-1	few	13	ASSLGAGGNNEQF
TRBV23-1	TRBJ2-2	NA	16	ASSRIVRDRAESGELF
TRBV11-3	TRBJ2-2	few	13	ASRRTSENTGELF
TRBV12-5	TRBJ1-5	NA	12	ASTPGEGNQPQH
TRBV11-3	TRBJ2-3	few	17	ASSFFLIGPGLAKDTQY
TRBV6-8	TRBJ2-2	few	14	ASSTRDRAGSGELF
TRBV11-3	TRBJ2-2	NA	13	ASSLVGLGAGELF
TRBV30	TRBJ1-4	medium-sized	10	AWSVGYEKLF
TRBV18	TRBJ1-5	NA	11	ASSPIFNQPQH
TRBV10-2	TRBJ2-5	NA	12	ASSPGGAEETQY
TRBV5-1	TRBJ1-3	NA	17	ASSLLPRVEGSSGNTIY
TRBV28	TRBJ2-6	NA	13	ASNPRESGANVLT